This T cell receptor beta chain is from a study of beta chain features in type 1 diabetes. Notes on the study in general: There was a moderate but significant shortening of TCRB CDR3s in all four CD4+ subsets of Type 1 diabetes patients.

The germline V gene has CDR1 LGHNT and CDR2 FRNRAP. Deletions cut 3 bases from V and 3 bases from J, with 8 bases between. This CDR3 is 13 amino acids long. Populations obtained by sorting all exceeded 98% purity. Notes on this clone: Its target is not known.

As every portion of the isolated RNA was reverse transcribed, the sequencing read expressed TCRB transcripts. Profiled with immunoSEQ multiplex PCR; TCRdb holds only in-frame clones, not every one. Of roughly 250,000 clones in the sample, roughly 20% were seen once. V usage is TRBV12-5 and J usage is TRBJ1-2, with D unclear. The sequence was collected from a woman aged 40 to 50 with type 1 diabetes. Sequenced sample: naive CD4+ T cells from blood. The CDR3: CASGLSRDYGYTF. As DNA, the CDR3 is TGTGCTAGTGGTTTAAGCCGGGACTATGGCTACACCTTC.